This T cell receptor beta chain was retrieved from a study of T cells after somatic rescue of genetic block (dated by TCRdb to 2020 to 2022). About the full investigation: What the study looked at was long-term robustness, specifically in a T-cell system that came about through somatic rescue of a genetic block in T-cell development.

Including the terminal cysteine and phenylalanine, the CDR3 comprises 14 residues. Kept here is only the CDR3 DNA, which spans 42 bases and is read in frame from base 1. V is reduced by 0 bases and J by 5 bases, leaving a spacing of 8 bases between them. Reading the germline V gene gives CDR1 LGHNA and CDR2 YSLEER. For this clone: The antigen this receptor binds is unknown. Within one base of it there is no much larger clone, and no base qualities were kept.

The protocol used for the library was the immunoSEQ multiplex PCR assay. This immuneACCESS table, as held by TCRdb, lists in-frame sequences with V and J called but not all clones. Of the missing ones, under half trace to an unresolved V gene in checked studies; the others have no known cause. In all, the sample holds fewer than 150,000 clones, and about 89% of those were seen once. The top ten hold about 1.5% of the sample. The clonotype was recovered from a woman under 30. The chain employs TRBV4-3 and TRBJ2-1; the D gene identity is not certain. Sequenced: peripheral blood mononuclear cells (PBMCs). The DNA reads TGCGCCAGCAGCCAAGAAGCACGTGACAATGAGCAGTTCTTC. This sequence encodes CASSQEARDNEQFF.